The entry that follows covers one TCR beta chain sequence. A read error may produce the germline difference seen at one junction end. This entry comes from a study of blood T cell repertoires in COVID-19. The wider study: The United States, Italy and Spain were the sources of the acute and convalescent COVID-19 samples. Sources were T cells, B-cell-depleted T cells, or PBMCs; the material itself was cDNA or gDNA.

Original processing methods: Reference gene primer amplification yielded estimated nucleated cell counts. Sequencing used immunoSEQ multiplex PCR; TCRdb keeps in-frame clones, though not all of them. The V and J calls and the clone size are those of that table, but D and trimming were determined from the DNA. This table has about 35,000 clones, approximately 88% appearing once. The length of the CDR3 is 14 residues. The germline gives CDR1 SSHAT, CDR2 FNYEAQ (reference sequence). This TCR came from a human donor in a cohort sampled during active COVID-19. The rearrangement uses TRBV7-7 and TRBJ2-2; 9 bases line up with TRBD1. Sequenced: peripheral blood. This CDR3 is CASSPTGGTGELFF. The CDR3 DNA sequence: TGTGCTAGCAGCCCGACAGGGGGCACCGGGGAGCTGTTTTTT.